These 19 T cell receptor beta chains originate from one sample sequenced in a study of blood T cell repertoires in COVID-19. The data were produced by immunoSEQ multiplex PCR, yet TCRdb's version contains in-frame clones alone and is incomplete. The sample comprises around 140,000 clones, around 84% of which are singletons, and about 5% rests with the top ten. The specimen was peripheral blood. The receptor source for this set is a human donor in a cohort sampled during active COVID-19.

The chain has TRBV3-1 (or the pseudogene TRBV3-2) and TRBJ2-7; 7 bases map to TRBD2. The CDR3 length is 14 residues. Germline CDR1 reads LGHDT; CDR2 reads YNNKEL (reference sequence). Germline trimming cut 1 base from V and 5 bases from J; bases unmatched to any gene: 5. The CDR3 DNA reads as TGTGCCAGCAGCCAAGGCTCGCGGGAGAACGAGCAGTACGTC. This gives the protein CASSQGSRENEQYV.

The chain recombines TRBV7-3 with TRBJ2-5, with D perhaps matching TRBD1 (5 bases). V shed 5 bases and J shed 2 bases, with 9 bases lying between them. This CDR3 is built from 13 residues. CDR1 SGHTA and CDR2 FQGTGA come from the germline V gene. This CDR3 reads CASSLDIQETQYF. The CDR3 bases are TGTGCCAGCAGCCTGGACATTCAAGAGACCCAGTACTTC.

This rearrangement joins TRBV2 to TRBJ2-5; no clear D gene. Trimming left V 5 bases short and J 4 bases short, with 11 bases between. CDR1 SNHLY and CDR2 FYNNEI come from the germline V gene. The CDR3 runs 13 residues. DNA of the CDR3: TGTGCCAGCAGTTCAAACTATCGAGAGACCCAGTACTTC. As protein: CASSSNYRETQYF.

The CDR3 loop reads CASRPGQITDTQYF. The CDR3 bases are TGTGCCAGCCGGCCCGGACAGATCACAGATACGCAGTATTTT. V usage is TRBV27 and J usage is TRBJ2-3; D is possibly TRBD1 (6 bases). The germline V gene has CDR1 MNHEY and CDR2 SMNVEV (reference sequence). Trimming removed 8 bases at V and 2 bases at J, with 14 bases between. The CDR3 spans 14 residues.

This clone was detected a few times. The chain is built from TRBV30 and TRBJ1-2, with 7 bases identical to TRBD1. The V gene end was trimmed by 2 bases and the J gene end by 8 bases; junction bases not matched to a gene: 8. This CDR3 is built from 13 residues. Germline V CDR1 and CDR2: GTSNPN, SVGIG (reference sequence). Here the CDR3 reads CAWSQQGSNGYTF. The CDR3 nucleotides read TGTGCCTGGAGTCAACAGGGGAGTAACGGCTACACCTTC.

This clone was recorded once. This sequence joins TRBV18 and TRBJ2-7; D might be TRBD1 (5 bases). Trimming took off 6 bases at V and 4 bases at J, with 13 bases between the two ends. The CDR3 spans 13 residues. CDR1 KGHSH and CDR2 LQKENI come from the germline V gene. For the CDR3, the DNA is TGTGCCAGCTCTCAGGGTTACCGGTACGAGCAGTACGTC. This codes for CASSQGYRYEQYV.

This clone was seen just once. The J gene is TRBJ2-5, the V gene TRBV6-5, with a tentative D call TRBD2 (6 bases). There are 14 residues in the CDR3. Trimming took 4 bases from V and 5 from J, leaving 14 bases between them. From germline, CDR1 is MNHEY and CDR2 SVGAGI. CDR3 nucleotides: TGTGCCAGCAGTTCCGGGACTCCTGCGGAGACCCAGTACTTC. It translates to CASSSGTPAETQYF.

This rearrangement joins TRBV6-5 to TRBJ2-1; 8 nucleotides match TRBD1. The germline V gene encodes CDR1 MNHEY and CDR2 SVGAGI. Unmatched junction bases numbered 5, after V lost 0 bases and J lost 7 bases. The CDR3 loop spans 15 amino acids. The DNA for the CDR3 is TGTGCCAGCAGTTACTCGAGACAGGGGCGGAATGAGCAGTTCTTC. Translated, it gives CASSYSRQGRNEQFF.

This clone showed up just once. V gene TRBV2 combines with J gene TRBJ1-6, with TRBD1 matching over 7 bases. Germline V gene data show CDR1 as SNHLY and CDR2 as FYNNEI. V lost 7 bases to trimming and J lost 0 bases; unmatched junction nucleotides: 6. The CDR3 loop spans 16 amino acids. The CDR3 nucleotides are TGTGCCAGCATAGGGGGCCTAAGCTCCTATAATTCACCCCTCCACTTT. Its protein product is CASIGGLSSYNSPLHF.

V usage is TRBV5-4 and J usage is TRBJ2-3; 11 bases map to TRBD1. J was trimmed by 4 bases and V by 5 bases; bases with no gene match: 6. Germline lookup yields CDR1 SGHNT and CDR2 YYREEE (reference sequence). CDR3 length: 15 residues. The CDR3, as DNA: TGTGCCAGCAGACTGGACAGGGGGCTCTCAGATACGCAGTATTTT. It yields the protein CASRLDRGLSDTQYF.

The chain is built from TRBV12-2 and TRBJ1-1; TRBD1, the D gene given by the table, was not confirmed from the DNA. TRBV12-2 is noted as a pseudogene. CDR3 length: 18 residues. CDR3 bases: TGTGCAAGTCGCTTAGTTAGGGAACAGGGTCTAGAGAACACTGAAGCTTTCTTT. Translating gives CASRLVREQGLENTEAFF.

The chain joins TRBV29-1 to TRBJ2-5; 9 bases fit TRBD2. Looked up from germline, CDR1 is SQVTM and CDR2 is ANQGSEA. This CDR3 region has 13 residues. The junction had 3 bases not matched to a gene; V was cut back by 5 bases and J by 2 bases. The CDR3 bases are TGCAGCGTTTTGCTAGCGGGACAAGAGACCCAGTACTTC. It encodes CSVLLAGQETQYF.

This chain uses TRBV18 with TRBJ1-4; maybe TRBD1 (5 bases). This CDR3 comprises 16 residues. In germline, CDR1 is KGHSH, CDR2 LQKENI. Deletions cut 3 bases from V and 0 bases from J, with 11 bases between. The CDR3 loop is CASSPITGTTNEKLFF. The CDR3 DNA reads TGTGCCAGCTCACCTATTACAGGAACAACTAATGAAAAACTGTTTTTT.

The gene calls are TRBV5-5 and TRBJ1-4, with a possible D match to TRBD1 (5 bases). V was clipped by 4 bases and J by 3 bases, with 16 bases between them. The germline V gene encodes CDR1 SGHKS and CDR2 YYEKEE (reference sequence). This CDR3 region has 16 residues. The CDR3 nucleotides are TGTGCCAGCAGCAACAGCCCCAGGGCCTCTAATGAAAAACTGTTTTTT. This gives the protein CASSNSPRASNEKLFF.

The CDR3 nucleotides read TGTGCCAGCAGTTACGGTATCGGTCAGCCCCAGCATTTT. Translating it yields CASSYGIGQPQHF. This sequence joins TRBV6-6 and TRBJ1-5, with D uncertain. With 2 bases removed from V and 6 bases from J, the gap between germline ends came to 8 bases. In germline, CDR1 is MNHNY, CDR2 SVGAGI (reference sequence). This CDR3 is 13 amino acids long.

J is TRBJ2-1 and V is TRBV9, with 9 positions matching TRBD2. This CDR3 has 16 residues. Germline V gene lookup returns CDR1 SGDLS and CDR2 YYNGEE. Germline trimming cut 2 bases from V and 7 bases from J; bases unmatched to any gene: 10. Here the CDR3 reads CASSVYAGGPENEQFF. The CDR3 region has the DNA TGTGCCAGCAGCGTCTACGCGGGAGGGCCGGAGAATGAGCAGTTCTTC.

The chain recombines TRBV19 with TRBJ1-5; the match to TRBD1 covers 7 bases. V lost 7 bases and J lost 4; bases outside the gene matches: 7. The CDR3 has 14 residues. CDR1 is LNHDA, CDR2 SQIVND, per germline (reference sequence). The CDR3 sequence is CASTPDRRNQPQHF. The CDR3 bases are TGTGCCAGTACCCCGGACAGGAGAAATCAGCCCCAGCATTTT.

V and J are TRBV6-5 and TRBJ2-5, with D tentatively TRBD2 (5 bases). V was cut by 7 bases and J by 4 bases, with 13 bases left in between. This CDR3 is built from 13 residues. In germline, CDR1 is MNHEY, CDR2 SVGAGI. The chain's CDR3 is CASTEVARETQYF. The CDR3 DNA reads TGTGCCAGCACCGAGGTAGCGAGAGAGACCCAGTACTTC.

The chain links TRBV5-1 to TRBJ2-1; D possibly corresponds to TRBD2 (5 bases). Trimming cost V 0 bases and J 4 bases, with 8 bases left between them. The CDR3 length is 14 residues. CDR1 is SGHRS and CDR2 is YFSETQ in the germline V gene. The CDR3 DNA reads TGCGCCAGCAGCTTGGGAGCGGATTACAATGAGCAGTTCTTC. Its translation: CASSLGADYNEQFF.